This T cell receptor (beta chain) was identified during a study of T cell repertoires in cytomegalovirus infection. Notes on the study in general: HLA-C-restricted CMV clonotypes gave the most frequent clonotype in two of eight donors.

As to this clonotype: Its antigen is as yet unknown.

Trimming took off 0 bases at V and 6 bases at J, with 18 bases between the two ends. The germline gives CDR1 DFQATT, CDR2 SNEGSKA (reference sequence). CDR3 length: 16 residues. TCRdb itself ran the reads through MiXCR, one entry per CDR3 protein. The data show about 480,000 distinct CDR3 sequences, with roughly a third seen just once and 17% held by the top ten. The sequencing here drew on cultured PBMCs, taken from culture after CMV antigen stimulation. This TCR was recovered from a human donor in good health (CMV status not recorded). Some clones in this sample may be carry-over from other donors' samples. V gene TRBV20-1 combines with J gene TRBJ2-1, with TRBD2 as a possible D gene (5 bases). CDR3 sequence (DNA): TGCAGTGCTAGAGATTTCCTTAGCGTTCTCGGCAATGAGCAGTTCTTC. Its translation is CSARDFLSVLGNEQFF.